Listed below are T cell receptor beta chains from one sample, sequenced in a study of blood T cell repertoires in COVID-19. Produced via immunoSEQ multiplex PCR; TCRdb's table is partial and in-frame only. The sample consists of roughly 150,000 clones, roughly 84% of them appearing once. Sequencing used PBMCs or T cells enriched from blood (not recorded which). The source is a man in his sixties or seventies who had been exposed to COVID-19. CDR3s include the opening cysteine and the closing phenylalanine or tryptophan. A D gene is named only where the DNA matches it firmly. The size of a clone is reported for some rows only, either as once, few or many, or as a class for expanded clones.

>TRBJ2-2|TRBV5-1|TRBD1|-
CASRSGTGLAGELFF
TGCGCCAGCAGGTCGGGGACAGGGTTGGCCGGGGAGCTGTTTTTT
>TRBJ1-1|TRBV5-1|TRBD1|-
CASSITGATEAFF
TGCGCCAGCAGCATCACAGGGGCCACTGAAGCTTTCTTT
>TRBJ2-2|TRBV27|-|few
CASSLGRGKAGELFF
TGTGCCAGCAGTTTGGGCAGGGGAAAGGCCGGGGAGCTGTTTTTT
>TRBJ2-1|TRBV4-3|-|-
CASSLTYGGTYNEQFF
TGCGCCAGCAGCCTTACCTACGGGGGAACCTACAATGAGCAGTTCTTC
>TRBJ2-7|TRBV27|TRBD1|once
CASSLRDRAVEQYF
TGTGCCAGCAGTTTGAGGGACAGGGCCGTGGAGCAGTACTTC
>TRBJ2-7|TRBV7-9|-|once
CASSFSVYEQYF
TGTGCCAGCAGCTTTTCGGTTTACGAGCAGTACTTC
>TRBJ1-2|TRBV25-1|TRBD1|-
CASSEDAIVGTVGGYTF
TGTGCCAGCAGTGAAGATGCCATTGTAGGGACAGTAGGTGGCTACACCTTC
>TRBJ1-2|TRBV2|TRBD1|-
CASIRDRGRITYGYTF
TGTGCCAGCATCCGGGACAGGGGCCGGATAACCTATGGCTACACCTTC
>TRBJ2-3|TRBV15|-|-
CATSRDRGRTDTQYF
TGTGCCACCAGCAGAGACCGGGGGAGGACAGATACGCAGTATTTT
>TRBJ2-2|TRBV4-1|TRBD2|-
CASSQAGGIGGELFF
TGCGCCAGCAGCCAAGCGGGAGGGATCGGCGGGGAGCTGTTTTTT
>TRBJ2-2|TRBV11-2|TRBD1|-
CASSATGPGELFF
TGTGCCAGCAGCGCGACAGGGCCCGGGGAGCTGTTTTTT
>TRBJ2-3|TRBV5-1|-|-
CASSLTGLASTDTQYF
TGCGCCAGCAGCTTGACAGGGCTTGCAAGCACAGATACGCAGTATTTT
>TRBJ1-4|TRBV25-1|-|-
CASSGEQEKLFF
TGTGCCAGCAGCGGAGAGCAGGAAAAACTGTTTTTT
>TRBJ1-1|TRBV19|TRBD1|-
CASSVFPGQFTEAFF
TGTGCCAGTAGTGTATTTCCGGGACAGTTCACTGAAGCTTTCTTT
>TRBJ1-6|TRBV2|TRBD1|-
CASSPQGAYNSPLHF
TGTGCCAGCAGTCCACAGGGGGCCTATAATTCACCCCTCCACTTT
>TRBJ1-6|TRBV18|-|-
CASSPTEGNSPLHF
TGTGCCAGCTCACCAACAGAGGGAAATTCACCCCTCCACTTT